The next 22 T cell receptor beta chains were all read from a single sample in a study of blood T cell repertoires in COVID-19. Generated by immunoSEQ multiplex PCR, the TCRdb table keeps only in-frame clones and is missing some. Found here are 270,000 or so clones, approximately 90% of them singletons; the top ten hold less than 3%. The sequenced sample consisted of peripheral blood. The receptors derive from a woman in her 30s with active or convalescent COVID-19.

The chain recombines TRBV24-1 with TRBJ2-1; 8 nucleotides match TRBD1. Germline CDR1 reads KGHDR; CDR2 reads SFDVKD. This CDR3 has 15 residues. V was clipped by 7 bases and J by 6 bases; unmatched bases: 10. CDR3: CATSVGQGRSNEQFF. In nucleotides, the CDR3 is TGTGCCACCAGCGTTGGACAGGGTCGAAGCAATGAGCAGTTCTTC.

V gene TRBV5-4 combines with J gene TRBJ1-2, with D perhaps matching TRBD1 (5 bases). CDR3 size: 17 residues. V shed 2 bases and J shed 4 bases, with 21 bases lying between them. Germline-derived CDR1 and CDR2 are SGHNT and YYREEE (reference sequence). CDR3 residues: CASSFKGIRPGSYGYTF. The CDR3 DNA sequence: TGTGCCAGCAGCTTTAAAGGGATTCGTCCAGGGTCCTATGGCTACACCTTC. Filled out from reference TRBV5-4 and TRBJ1-2, the complete variable domain reads ETGVTQSPTHLIKTRGQQVTLRCSSQSGHNTVSWYQQALGQGPQFIFQYYREEENGRGNFPPRFSGLQFPNYSSELNVNALELDDSALYLCASSFKGIRPGSYGYTFGSGTRLTVV.

The chain carries TRBV24-1 and TRBJ1-1, with D possibly TRBD1 on 5 matching bases. The CDR3 is 14 residues long. Trimming took 11 bases from V and 0 from J, leaving 15 bases between them. Germline values: CDR1 KGHDR, CDR2 SFDVKD. DNA for the CDR3: TGTGCCATGGGGGGGGAGGTCATGAACACTGAAGCTTTCTTT. Protein: CAMGGEVMNTEAFF.

V gene TRBV5-1 combines with J gene TRBJ1-1, with D perhaps TRBD1 (6 bases). Germline V gives CDR1 SGHRS, CDR2 YFSETQ. Trimming stripped 4 bases from V and 0 bases from J, with 16 bases between. This CDR3 has 16 amino acids. The CDR3 protein is CASSPDLGQMNTEAFF. In DNA form, the CDR3 reads TGCGCCAGCAGCCCGGATCTCGGACAGATGAACACTGAAGCTTTCTTT.

The count of this clone is one. The V call is TRBV28, the J call TRBJ1-2, with TRBD1 as a possible D gene (5 bases). V was cut by 7 bases and J by 1 base, with 16 bases left in between. The CDR3 extends over 15 amino acids. Germline CDR1 MDHEN, CDR2 SYDVKM. In nucleotides, the CDR3 is TGTGCCAGCACCTACCAAGGGGCCGATAACTATGGCTACACCTTC. It specifies CASTYQGADNYGYTF.

The V call is TRBV3-1 (or the pseudogene TRBV3-2), the J call TRBJ2-3, with 8 bases lining up with TRBD2. This CDR3 comprises 14 residues. The V gene's germline CDR1 is LGHDT and CDR2 YNNKEL (reference sequence). With V trimmed by 8 bases and J by 2 bases, 6 bases remained unmatched. The CDR3 sequence: CASHGRGSTDTQYF. The CDR3, as DNA: TGTGCCAGCCACGGGAGGGGATCCACAGATACGCAGTATTTT.

The J gene is TRBJ1-3, the V gene TRBV4-3; D unresolved. The CDR3 sequence is 17 residues long. Germline CDR1 is LGHNA and CDR2 is YSLEER. V was pared by 1 base and J by 7 bases, with 20 bases between. The DNA of the CDR3 is TGCGCCAGCAGCCAAGGATCAAATCCCGCTCTGCGGAACACCATATATTTT. Amino acids: CASSQGSNPALRNTIYF.

This sequence joins TRBV29-1 and TRBJ2-3, with 9 nucleotides matching TRBD1. The CDR3 is made up of 14 amino acids. Germline CDR1 and CDR2: SQVTM and ANQGSEA. Trimming removed 6 bases from V and 3 bases from J; junction bases left unmatched: 7. CDR3 DNA: TGCAGCGTGCCGGACAGGGGAATTACAGATACGCAGTATTTT. Its protein product is CSVPDRGITDTQYF.

The sample holds one count of this clone. The chain links TRBV5-1 to TRBJ1-5; no definite D call. Germline CDR1 reads SGHRS; CDR2 reads YFSETQ. V lost 0 bases and J lost 1, with 11 bases in between. This CDR3 comprises 16 residues. The CDR3 reads CASSLGEGGSNQPQHF. CDR3 in DNA: TGCGCCAGCAGCTTGGGAGAGGGTGGAAGCAATCAGCCCCAGCATTTT. The whole variable domain, filled in from reference TRBV5-1 and TRBJ1-5, reads KAGVTQTPRYLIKTRGQQVTLSCSPISGHRSVSWYQQTPGQGLQFLFEYFSETQRNKGNFPGRFSGRQFSNSRSEMNVSTLELGDSALYLCASSLGEGGSNQPQHFGDGTRLSIL.

CDR3 bases: TGCGCCAGCAGCCAATTCCGGGACAGGGGCTCCTACGAGCAGTACTTC. Its translation: CASSQFRDRGSYEQYF. V and J are TRBV4-3 and TRBJ2-7; TRBD1 matches at 10 bases. The germline gives CDR1 LGHNA, CDR2 YSLEER. The CDR3 has 16 amino acids. V gave up 2 bases and J gave up 0 bases; unmatched junction bases: 4.

V usage is TRBV5-1 and J usage is TRBJ2-3; 7 positions agree with TRBD2. Germline loops: CDR1 SGHRS, CDR2 YFSETQ. The CDR3 length is 15 residues. The J segment lost 0 bases and the V segment lost 2 bases, leaving 3 bases of the junction unmatched. CDR3 residues: CASSFSGSSTDTQYF. The DNA of the CDR3 is TGCGCCAGCAGCTTTAGCGGGTCAAGCACAGATACGCAGTATTTT. The variable domain in full, with the rest retrieved from reference TRBV5-1 and TRBJ2-3, is KAGVTQTPRYLIKTRGQQVTLSCSPISGHRSVSWYQQTPGQGLQFLFEYFSETQRNKGNFPGRFSGRQFSNSRSEMNVSTLELGDSALYLCASSFSGSSTDTQYFGPGTRLTVL.

The chain recombines TRBV4-1 with TRBJ1-6; 7 bases line up with TRBD1. V trimming: 3 bases; J trimming: 8 bases; junction bases outside the gene matches: 4. This CDR3 region has 14 residues. Germline-derived CDR1 and CDR2 are MGHRA and YSYEKL. The CDR3 loop reads CASSQGTVDSPLHF. The DNA for the CDR3 is TGCGCCAGCAGCCAGGGGACAGTGGATTCACCCCTCCACTTT.

The chain is built from TRBV7-9 and TRBJ2-3; 7 bases are shared with TRBD1. Germline lookup yields CDR1 SEHNR and CDR2 FQNEAQ (reference sequence). The CDR3 extends over 15 amino acids. The junction had 7 bases not matched to a gene; V was cut back by 5 bases and J by 2 bases. The DNA for the CDR3 is TGTGCCAGCAGCCTTAGGACAGGCCTCACAGATACGCAGTATTTT. Translating gives CASSLRTGLTDTQYF.

The chain uses TRBV6-2 or TRBV6-3 and TRBJ1-6; D not certain. Trimming shortened V by 4 bases and J by 0 bases, and 4 bases separated the two germline ends. Germline V gene data show CDR1 as MNHEY and CDR2 as SVGEGT. This CDR3 region has 14 residues. The CDR3 sequence: CASSSVSYNSPLHF. CDR3 coding DNA: TGTGCCAGCAGTTCGGTCTCCTATAATTCACCCCTCCACTTT.

The rearrangement links TRBV2 to TRBJ2-3; no clear D. V lost 7 bases to trimming and J lost 0 bases, with 8 bases between them. Germline CDR1 SNHLY, CDR2 FYNNEI. There are 13 residues in the CDR3. The CDR3 DNA reads as TGTGCCAGCACTTGGGCTAGCACAGATACGCAGTATTTT. Its protein product is CASTWASTDTQYF.

In its sample, this clone was seen a few times. V is TRBV9 and J is TRBJ1-2; 10 bases agree with TRBD1. This CDR3 has 14 amino acids. Germline V CDR1 and CDR2: SGDLS, YYNGEE. V lost 4 bases, J lost 7 bases, and 7 bases stayed unmatched. CDR3 sequence reads: CASSMRQGAGGYTF. In DNA form, the CDR3 reads TGTGCCAGCAGCATGAGACAGGGGGCCGGTGGCTACACCTTC.

This chain uses TRBV6-2 or TRBV6-3 with TRBJ1-1, with unresolved D. Germline lookup yields CDR1 MNHEY and CDR2 SVGEGT. The CDR3 is made up of 15 amino acids. Trimming left V 0 bases short and J 0 bases short, with 8 bases between. CDR3 nucleotides: TGTGCCAGCAGTTACTCAAGAGCACTGAACACTGAAGCTTTCTTT. Encoded protein: CASSYSRALNTEAFF.

The chain carries TRBV6-1 and TRBJ2-1, with D possibly being TRBD1 (6 bases). This CDR3 contains 15 residues. V dropped 2 bases and J dropped 4 bases, with 12 bases sitting between them. Germline V gene lookup returns CDR1 MNHNS and CDR2 SASEGT. CDR3 residues: CASSEQTGGYNEQFF. The CDR3 DNA reads as TGTGCCAGCAGTGAACAGACAGGCGGGTACAATGAGCAGTTCTTC.

This clone was counted once. The chain is built from TRBV5-1 and TRBJ2-7, with TRBD2 matching 8 bases. The CDR3 totals 14 residues. Germline V gene data show CDR1 as SGHRS and CDR2 as YFSETQ. The V segment lost 1 base and the J segment 0 bases; nucleotides outside the gene matches: 0. The DNA for the CDR3 is TGCGCCAGCAGCTTGACTAGCGGCTCCTACGAGCAGTACTTC. Translating it yields CASSLTSGSYEQYF.

This chain uses TRBV18 with TRBJ2-3; TRBD2 aligns across 7 bases. Germline values: CDR1 KGHSH, CDR2 LQKENI. The CDR3 is 15 amino acids. With 5 bases clipped from V and 2 bases from J, the junction kept 7 bases outside the gene matches. The chain's CDR3 is CASSGLVGATDTQYF. The CDR3 region has the DNA TGTGCCAGCTCAGGACTAGTCGGGGCCACAGATACGCAGTATTTT.

The gene calls are TRBV30 and TRBJ1-6; D remains unclear. Trimming stripped 2 bases from V and 9 bases from J, with 11 bases between. This CDR3 contains 13 residues. Germline assignment: CDR1 GTSNPN and CDR2 SVGIG (reference sequence). The CDR3 bases are TGTGCCTGGAGTCCTCCTCCGGGTTCACCCCTCCACTTT. Translated: CAWSPPPGSPLHF.

The rearrangement joins TRBV27 to TRBJ1-3; D call uncertain. Trimming removed 5 bases from V and 0 bases from J, with 20 bases in between. Germline CDR1 is MNHEY and CDR2 is SMNVEV (reference sequence). The CDR3 consists of 18 residues. The CDR3 loop reads CASSRSHLPGDSGNTIYF. DNA of the CDR3: TGTGCCAGCAGTCGATCCCACCTGCCCGGGGACTCTGGAAACACCATATATTTT.